This T cell receptor (beta chain) emerged from a study of blood T cell repertoires in COVID-19. Study context: PBMCs, B-cell-depleted T cells, or T cells were the source of the cDNA or gDNA that made up the material.

This clone was detected a few times. The CDR3 is 14 amino acids. Germline V CDR1 and CDR2: MDHEN, SYDVKM. After removal of 7 bases from V and 6 bases from J, the junction contained 7 bases not matched to a gene. Profiling relied on immunoSEQ multiplex PCR, and the TCRdb table lists in-frame clones only, not all of them. Altogether 250,000 to 300,000 clones are present, around 84% being singletons, with the ten largest covering approximately 4%. The clonotype originates from a man aged 25-40 years with acute COVID-19. This rearrangement joins TRBV28 to TRBJ2-2, with 8 nucleotides matching TRBD1. The sample comprised PBMCs or T cells enriched from blood (not recorded which). In DNA form, the CDR3 reads TGTGCCAGCAAGGCAGGGGGCTTTTCCGGGGAGCTGTTTTTT. Translation: CASKAGGFSGELFF.